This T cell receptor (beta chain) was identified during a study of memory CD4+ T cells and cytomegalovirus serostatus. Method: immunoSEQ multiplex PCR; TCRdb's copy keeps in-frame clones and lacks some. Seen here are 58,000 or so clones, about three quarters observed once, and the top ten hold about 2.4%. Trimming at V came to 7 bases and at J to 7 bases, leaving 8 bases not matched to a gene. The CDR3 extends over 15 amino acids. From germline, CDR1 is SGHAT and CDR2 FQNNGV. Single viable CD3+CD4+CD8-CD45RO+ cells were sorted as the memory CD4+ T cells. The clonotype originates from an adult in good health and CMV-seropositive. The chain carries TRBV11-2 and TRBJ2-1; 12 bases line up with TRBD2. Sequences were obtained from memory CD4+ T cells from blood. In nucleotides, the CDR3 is TGTGCCAGCACCAAGACTAGCGGGAGCGGTAATGAGCAGTTCTTC. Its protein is CASTKTSGSGNEQFF.